The rows below give T cell receptor beta chains drawn from one sample of a study of beta chain features in type 1 diabetes. Profiled with immunoSEQ multiplex PCR; TCRdb holds only in-frame clones, not every one. The table records 350,000 to 450,000 clones, over 11% of them present only once. The sample taken for sequencing was naive CD4+ T cells from blood. The receptors stem from a man aged 25 to 45 in good health. CDR3s include the opening cysteine and the closing phenylalanine or tryptophan. The D gene is left open where the match is weak. Rows give clone size only sometimes, using once, few, many, or a class for an expanded clone.

J gene: TRBJ1-1
D gene: -
clone size: -
V gene: TRBV14
CDR3 protein: CASSQDLGPIMNTEAFF
CDR3 DNA: TGTGCCAGCAGCCAAGATCTAGGGCCAATAATGAACACTGAAGCTTTCTTT

J gene: TRBJ2-3
D gene: TRBD2
clone size: -
V gene: TRBV11-2
CDR3 protein: CASSPLAGFTDTQYF
CDR3 DNA: TGTGCCAGCAGTCCTCTAGCGGGGTTCACAGATACGCAGTATTTT

J gene: TRBJ2-7
D gene: -
clone size: few
V gene: TRBV5-6
CDR3 protein: CASSMDRYEQYF
CDR3 DNA: TGTGCCAGCAGCATGGACCGCTACGAGCAGTACTTC

J gene: TRBJ1-5
D gene: -
clone size: -
V gene: TRBV5-1
CDR3 protein: CASSLDLGLGPQHF
CDR3 DNA: TGCGCCAGCAGCTTGGATCTGGGGCTAGGGCCCCAGCATTTT

J gene: TRBJ2-1
D gene: -
clone size: many
V gene: TRBV29-1
CDR3 protein: CSGSRGYNEQFF
CDR3 DNA: TGCAGCGGATCAAGAGGCTACAATGAGCAGTTCTTC

J gene: TRBJ2-5
D gene: -
clone size: -
V gene: TRBV5-1
CDR3 protein: CASSLDGQVQETQYF
CDR3 DNA: TGCGCCAGCAGCTTGGATGGGCAGGTACAAGAGACCCAGTACTTC

J gene: TRBJ2-5
D gene: -
clone size: few
V gene: TRBV5-1
CDR3 protein: CASSLGRGQETQYF
CDR3 DNA: TGCGCCAGCAGCTTGGGTCGGGGACAAGAGACCCAGTACTTC

J gene: TRBJ2-3
D gene: -
clone size: -
V gene: TRBV4-3
CDR3 protein: CASSQVGRADRSTDTQYF
CDR3 DNA: TGCGCCAGCAGCCAAGTCGGGCGAGCGGACCGAAGCACAGATACGCAGTATTTT

J gene: TRBJ2-1
D gene: -
clone size: few
V gene: TRBV28
CDR3 protein: CATLGNEQFF
CDR3 DNA: TGTGCCACTCTGGGCAATGAGCAGTTCTTC

J gene: TRBJ2-3
D gene: -
clone size: few
V gene: TRBV19
CDR3 protein: CASSISGGDTQYF
CDR3 DNA: TGTGCCAGTAGTATATCTGGGGGGGATACGCAGTATTTT

J gene: TRBJ2-3
D gene: -
clone size: few
V gene: TRBV7-2
CDR3 protein: CASSPRDSSTDTQYF
CDR3 DNA: TGTGCCAGCAGCCCTCGGGACTCAAGCACAGATACGCAGTATTTT

J gene: TRBJ1-5
D gene: -
clone size: -
V gene: TRBV5-4
CDR3 protein: CASSSEGSNQPQHF
CDR3 DNA: TGTGCCAGCAGCTCTGAGGGGAGCAATCAGCCCCAGCATTTT

J gene: TRBJ2-5
D gene: -
clone size: -
V gene: TRBV9
CDR3 protein: CASSALGGPQETQYF
CDR3 DNA: TGTGCCAGCAGCGCACTAGGAGGCCCCCAGGAGACCCAGTACTTC

J gene: TRBJ2-1
D gene: -
clone size: few
V gene: TRBV30
CDR3 protein: CAWKLGGSYNEQFF
CDR3 DNA: TGTGCCTGGAAGCTCGGCGGCTCCTACAATGAGCAGTTCTTC

J gene: TRBJ2-5
D gene: -
clone size: -
V gene: TRBV18
CDR3 protein: CASSPMALGGQETQYF
CDR3 DNA: TGTGCCAGCTCACCTATGGCCCTGGGGGGCCAGGAGACCCAGTACTTC

J gene: TRBJ1-1
D gene: -
clone size: few
V gene: TRBV30
CDR3 protein: CAWSRATEAFF
CDR3 DNA: TGTGCCTGGAGTCGGGCCACTGAAGCTTTCTTT

J gene: TRBJ2-1
D gene: TRBD2
clone size: -
V gene: TRBV11-1
CDR3 protein: CASSSGLANNYNEQFF
CDR3 DNA: TGTGCCAGCAGCTCGGGACTAGCGAATAACTACAATGAGCAGTTCTTC

J gene: TRBJ2-7
D gene: -
clone size: -
V gene: TRBV29-1
CDR3 protein: CSVVNSYEQYF
CDR3 DNA: TGCAGCGTTGTGAATTCCTACGAGCAGTACTTC

J gene: TRBJ2-1
D gene: -
clone size: few
V gene: TRBV30
CDR3 protein: CAWSPRGGEQFF
CDR3 DNA: TGTGCCTGGAGCCCCCGGGGAGGTGAGCAGTTCTTC

J gene: TRBJ2-2
D gene: -
clone size: many
V gene: TRBV30
CDR3 protein: CAWSVLRELFF
CDR3 DNA: TGTGCCTGGAGTGTACTCCGGGAGCTGTTTTTT

J gene: TRBJ1-1
D gene: -
clone size: few
V gene: TRBV5-1
CDR3 protein: CASSSVLKEGAFF
CDR3 DNA: TGCGCCAGCAGCTCAGTCCTGAAGGAGGGAGCTTTCTTT

J gene: TRBJ2-7
D gene: -
clone size: -
V gene: TRBV6-5
CDR3 protein: CASSYRRFGSSYEQYF
CDR3 DNA: TGTGCCAGCAGTTACCGGCGATTCGGGTCCTCCTACGAGCAGTACTTC

J gene: TRBJ2-5
D gene: -
clone size: few
V gene: TRBV7-2
CDR3 protein: CASTFLRGETQYF
CDR3 DNA: TGTGCCAGCACCTTCCTCAGGGGAGAGACCCAGTACTTC

J gene: TRBJ2-7
D gene: -
clone size: few
V gene: TRBV18
CDR3 protein: CASSPPNRDYEQYF
CDR3 DNA: TGTGCCAGCTCACCACCGAACAGGGACTACGAGCAGTACTTC

J gene: TRBJ2-3
D gene: TRBD2
clone size: few
V gene: TRBV27
CDR3 protein: CASSTSGRSWDTQYF
CDR3 DNA: TGTGCCAGCAGCACTAGCGGGAGAAGTTGGGATACGCAGTATTTT

J gene: TRBJ1-5
D gene: -
clone size: -
V gene: TRBV6-4
CDR3 protein: CASSSGPNQPQHF
CDR3 DNA: TGTGCCAGCAGCTCAGGGCCCAATCAGCCCCAGCATTTT

J gene: TRBJ1-6
D gene: -
clone size: -
V gene: TRBV4-1
CDR3 protein: CASSPSGQPNSPLHF
CDR3 DNA: TGCGCCAGCAGCCCCAGTGGACAGCCGAATTCACCCCTCCACTTT

J gene: TRBJ1-6
D gene: TRBD1
clone size: -
V gene: TRBV6-6
CDR3 protein: CASRDRQLRYNSPLHF
CDR3 DNA: TGTGCCAGCAGGGACAGGCAACTCCGGTATAATTCACCCCTCCACTTT

J gene: TRBJ1-5
D gene: TRBD1
clone size: -
V gene: TRBV6-6
CDR3 protein: CASSRDRGWQPQHF
CDR3 DNA: TGTGCCAGCAGCCGGGACAGGGGGTGGCAGCCCCAGCATTTT

J gene: TRBJ1-3
D gene: -
clone size: few
V gene: TRBV7-9
CDR3 protein: CASSLFPGNTIYF
CDR3 DNA: TGTGCCAGCAGCTTATTTCCCGGAAACACCATATATTTT

J gene: TRBJ1-2
D gene: -
clone size: -
V gene: TRBV29-1
CDR3 protein: CSVARKEAMFYGYTF
CDR3 DNA: TGCAGCGTTGCCAGGAAAGAGGCTATGTTCTATGGCTACACCTTC

J gene: TRBJ2-5
D gene: TRBD1
clone size: -
V gene: TRBV11-2
CDR3 protein: CASSPALTGGETQYF
CDR3 DNA: TGTGCCAGCAGCCCCGCCTTGACAGGGGGAGAGACCCAGTACTTC

J gene: TRBJ2-7
D gene: -
clone size: -
V gene: TRBV7-2
CDR3 protein: CASSSVSDYEQYF
CDR3 DNA: TGTGCCAGCAGCTCCGTTTCCGACTACGAGCAGTACTTC

J gene: TRBJ2-7
D gene: -
clone size: few
V gene: TRBV9
CDR3 protein: CASSVAPDRAYEQYF
CDR3 DNA: TGTGCCAGCAGCGTTGCCCCGGACAGAGCCTACGAGCAGTACTTC

J gene: TRBJ1-6
D gene: -
clone size: -
V gene: TRBV12-5
CDR3 protein: CASGLSSYNSPLHF
CDR3 DNA: TGTGCTAGTGGTTTGAGCTCCTATAATTCACCCCTCCACTTT

J gene: TRBJ2-5
D gene: TRBD1
clone size: -
V gene: TRBV4-1
CDR3 protein: CASSHSGTEKETQYF
CDR3 DNA: TGCGCCAGCAGCCATTCCGGGACAGAGAAAGAGACCCAGTACTTC

J gene: TRBJ2-3
D gene: -
clone size: few
V gene: TRBV29-1
CDR3 protein: CSVEDIWGGTTDTQYF
CDR3 DNA: TGCAGCGTTGAAGATATCTGGGGGGGCACCACAGATACGCAGTATTTT

J gene: TRBJ1-6
D gene: -
clone size: -
V gene: TRBV7-2
CDR3 protein: CASKTGINRGASPLHF
CDR3 DNA: TGTGCCAGCAAAACAGGGATAAACCGAGGCGCTTCACCCCTCCACTTT

J gene: TRBJ1-2
D gene: -
clone size: few
V gene: TRBV21-1
CDR3 protein: CASSKRGYTF
CDR3 DNA: TGTGCCAGCAGCAAAAGAGGCTACACCTTC

J gene: TRBJ1-1
D gene: TRBD1
clone size: -
V gene: TRBV4-3
CDR3 protein: CASSLGTGLNTEAFF
CDR3 DNA: TGCGCCAGCAGCCTAGGGACAGGGTTGAACACTGAAGCTTTCTTT

J gene: TRBJ2-3
D gene: -
clone size: few
V gene: TRBV4-3
CDR3 protein: CASSELTGKADTQYF
CDR3 DNA: TGCGCCAGCAGCGAATTAACAGGGAAAGCAGATACGCAGTATTTT

J gene: TRBJ2-6
D gene: -
clone size: -
V gene: TRBV7-3
CDR3 protein: CASSPIAGPGANVLTF
CDR3 DNA: TGTGCCAGCAGCCCCATCGCCGGGCCTGGGGCCAACGTCCTGACTTTC

J gene: TRBJ2-5
D gene: -
clone size: -
V gene: TRBV9
CDR3 protein: CASSAREFRETQYF
CDR3 DNA: TGTGCCAGCAGCGCTAGGGAGTTTAGGGAGACCCAGTACTTC

J gene: TRBJ1-1
D gene: -
clone size: -
V gene: TRBV29-1
CDR3 protein: CSVEWGANTEAFF
CDR3 DNA: TGCAGCGTTGAATGGGGGGCGAACACTGAAGCTTTCTTT

J gene: TRBJ2-5
D gene: -
clone size: -
V gene: TRBV9
CDR3 protein: CASSVAYQETQYF
CDR3 DNA: TGTGCCAGCAGCGTCGCATACCAAGAGACCCAGTACTTC

J gene: TRBJ2-2
D gene: -
clone size: few
V gene: TRBV15
CDR3 protein: CATSRAAGPRPTGELFF
CDR3 DNA: TGTGCCACCAGCAGAGCGGCGGGACCCCGCCCTACCGGGGAGCTGTTTTTT

J gene: TRBJ2-3
D gene: -
clone size: few
V gene: TRBV9
CDR3 protein: CASSESSDTQYF
CDR3 DNA: TGTGCCAGCAGCGAGAGTTCAGATACGCAGTATTTT

J gene: TRBJ2-1
D gene: -
clone size: few
V gene: TRBV9
CDR3 protein: CASSVDSPSYNEQFF
CDR3 DNA: TGTGCCAGCAGCGTAGATAGTCCTTCGTACAATGAGCAGTTCTTC

J gene: TRBJ2-3
D gene: -
clone size: few
V gene: TRBV27
CDR3 protein: CASSFYGADTQYF
CDR3 DNA: TGTGCCAGCAGTTTTTATGGCGCAGATACGCAGTATTTT

J gene: TRBJ2-1
D gene: -
clone size: few
V gene: TRBV25-1
CDR3 protein: CASSEWRKAGNEQFF
CDR3 DNA: TGTGCCAGCAGTGAATGGAGGAAGGCGGGCAATGAGCAGTTCTTC

J gene: TRBJ2-3
D gene: -
clone size: -
V gene: TRBV7-3
CDR3 protein: CASSTGDGTDTQYF
CDR3 DNA: TGTGCCAGCAGCACCGGAGACGGGACAGATACGCAGTATTTT

J gene: TRBJ2-1
D gene: TRBD2
clone size: few
V gene: TRBV27
CDR3 protein: CASSLTSGLVGNEQFF
CDR3 DNA: TGTGCCAGCAGTTTAACCTCAGGACTAGTTGGGAATGAGCAGTTCTTC

J gene: TRBJ2-7
D gene: -
clone size: -
V gene: TRBV7-2
CDR3 protein: CASSLKWPPTGEQYF
CDR3 DNA: TGTGCCAGCAGCTTAAAATGGCCCCCTACGGGGGAGCAGTACTTC

J gene: TRBJ1-1
D gene: TRBD1
clone size: -
V gene: TRBV6-5
CDR3 protein: CASRRTGGTEAFF
CDR3 DNA: TGTGCCAGCAGGCGCACAGGGGGCACTGAAGCTTTCTTT

J gene: TRBJ1-2
D gene: -
clone size: -
V gene: TRBV20-1
CDR3 protein: CSAGQGYGYTF
CDR3 DNA: TGCAGTGCTGGACAAGGCTATGGCTACACCTTC

J gene: TRBJ2-1
D gene: -
clone size: few
V gene: TRBV2
CDR3 protein: CASRSTGFEQFF
CDR3 DNA: TGTGCCAGCAGATCAACAGGGTTTGAGCAGTTCTTC

J gene: TRBJ2-1
D gene: TRBD2
clone size: -
V gene: TRBV2
CDR3 protein: CASSASAGGYEQFF
CDR3 DNA: TGTGCCAGCAGCGCCTCGGCGGGAGGTTATGAGCAGTTCTTC

J gene: TRBJ2-7
D gene: -
clone size: few
V gene: TRBV4-1
CDR3 protein: CASSPEGLPLYEQYF
CDR3 DNA: TGCGCCAGCAGCCCCGAGGGACTGCCCCTTTACGAGCAGTACTTC

J gene: TRBJ1-2
D gene: -
clone size: few
V gene: TRBV7-9
CDR3 protein: CASSSLSSPSNYGYTF
CDR3 DNA: TGTGCCAGCAGCTCCTTGAGTAGCCCGTCTAACTATGGCTACACCTTC